This T cell receptor beta chain was documented in a study of T cell repertoires in cytomegalovirus infection. About the study: As its CMV epitopes, the study selected recently identified HLA-C-restricted and well-studied HLA-B-restricted targets. General study results and limits: Clonotype analysis showed dominance of the ex vivo response by HLA-C-restricted CMV-specific TCR beta clonotypes. Individuals carrying CMV plus the relevant HLA were identified by cumulative frequency of public TCR beta families.

Germline V gene sequence: CDR1 DFQATT, CDR2 SNEGSKA (reference sequence). Trimming cost V 3 bases and J 0 bases; bases outside gene matches: 7. The CDR3 length is 16 residues. TCRdb reprocessed the reads with MiXCR, giving one entry per CDR3 protein. This repertoire shows approximately 390,000 distinct CDR3 sequences, about 35% found once; its top ten account for 13%. On this clonotype: No antigen is known for it.

The chain joins TRBV20-1 to TRBJ2-3; TRBD2 aligns across 9 bases. This TCR was recovered from a human donor in good health (CMV status not recorded). Some clones in this sample may be carry-over from other donors' samples. The source was cultured PBMCs, collected from culture after CMV antigen stimulation. CDR3 protein: CSARGREGVSTDTQYF. CDR3 DNA sequence: TGCAGTGCTAGGGGGCGGGAGGGTGTGAGCACAGATACGCAGTATTTT.